The 2 T cell receptor beta chains given below trace back to one sample, sequenced in a study of T cell responses to AZD1222 COVID-19 vaccine. Repertoires were generated with immunoSEQ multiplex PCR, while TCRdb's copy carries only in-frame clones and drops some. The sample lists about 140,000 clones, about 92% occurring once. The material was peripheral blood, obtained after recovery from COVID-19. These TCRs come from an adult who had recovered from COVID-19.

J is TRBJ2-2 and V is TRBV5-4, with 10 nucleotides matching TRBD2. From germline, CDR1 is SGHNT and CDR2 YYREEE (reference sequence). V dropped 4 bases and J dropped 6; count of bases not matched to a gene: 6. This CDR3 has 15 amino acids. The CDR3 DNA reads TGTGCCAGCAGCGGGGAGCGGGAGGGCGCCGGGGAGCTGTTTTTT. This translates into CASSGEREGAGELFF.

This chain joins TRBV20-1 and TRBJ2-7; 9 nucleotides line up with TRBD2. The length of the CDR3 is 11 residues. V shed 7 bases and J 8 bases; nucleotides not matched to a gene: 6. Per germline, CDR1 DFQATT and CDR2 SNEGSKA (reference sequence). The CDR3 here is CSGTSATQQYF. In nucleotides, the CDR3 is TGCAGTGGGACTAGCGCGACCCAGCAGTACTTC.